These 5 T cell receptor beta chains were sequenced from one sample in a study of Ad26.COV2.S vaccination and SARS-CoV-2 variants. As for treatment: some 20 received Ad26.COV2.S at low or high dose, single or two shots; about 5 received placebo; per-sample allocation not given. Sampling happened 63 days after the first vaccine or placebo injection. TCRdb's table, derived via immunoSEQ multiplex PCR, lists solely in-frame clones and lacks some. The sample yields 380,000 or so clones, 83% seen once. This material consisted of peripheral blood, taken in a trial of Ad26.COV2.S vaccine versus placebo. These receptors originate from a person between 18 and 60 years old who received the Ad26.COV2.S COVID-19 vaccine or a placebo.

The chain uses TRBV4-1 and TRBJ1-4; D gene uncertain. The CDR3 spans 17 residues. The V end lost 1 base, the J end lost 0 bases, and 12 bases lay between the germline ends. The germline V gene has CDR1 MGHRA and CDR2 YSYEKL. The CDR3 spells CASSQGPLGSTNEKLFF. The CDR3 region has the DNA TGCGCCAGCAGCCAAGGCCCGTTGGGTTCAACTAATGAAAAACTGTTTTTT.

In DNA, the CDR3 is TGTGCCAGCAGCTTAGACCTGTATGGCGGGGTCAGGGGAGAGACCCAGTACTTC. Residues: CASSLDLYGGVRGETQYF. This sequence joins TRBV11-2 and TRBJ2-5; tentatively, D is TRBD1 or TRBD2 (6 bases each). This CDR3 has 18 amino acids. The V gene's germline CDR1 is SGHAT and CDR2 FQNNGV. V was cut by 0 bases and J by 4 bases, with 21 bases left in between.

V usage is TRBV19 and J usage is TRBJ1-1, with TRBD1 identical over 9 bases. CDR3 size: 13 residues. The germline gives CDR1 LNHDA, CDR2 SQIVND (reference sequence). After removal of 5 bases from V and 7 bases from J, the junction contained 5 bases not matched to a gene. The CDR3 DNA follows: TGTGCCAGTAGTTCTGGACAGGGGAATGAAGCTTTCTTT. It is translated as CASSSGQGNEAFF.

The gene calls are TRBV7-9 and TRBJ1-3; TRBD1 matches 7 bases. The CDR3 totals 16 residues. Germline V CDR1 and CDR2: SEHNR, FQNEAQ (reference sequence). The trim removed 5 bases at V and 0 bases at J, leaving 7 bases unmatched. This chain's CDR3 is CASSPKGAHSGNTIYF. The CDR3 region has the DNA TGTGCCAGCAGCCCGAAGGGGGCCCACTCTGGAAACACCATATATTTT.

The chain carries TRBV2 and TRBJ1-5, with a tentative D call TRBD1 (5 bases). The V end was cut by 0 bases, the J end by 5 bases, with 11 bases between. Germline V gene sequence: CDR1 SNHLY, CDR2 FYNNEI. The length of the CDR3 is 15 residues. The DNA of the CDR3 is TGTGCCAGCAGTGAAGCCTCCGGGACTTATCAGCCCCAGCATTTT. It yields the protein CASSEASGTYQPQHF.